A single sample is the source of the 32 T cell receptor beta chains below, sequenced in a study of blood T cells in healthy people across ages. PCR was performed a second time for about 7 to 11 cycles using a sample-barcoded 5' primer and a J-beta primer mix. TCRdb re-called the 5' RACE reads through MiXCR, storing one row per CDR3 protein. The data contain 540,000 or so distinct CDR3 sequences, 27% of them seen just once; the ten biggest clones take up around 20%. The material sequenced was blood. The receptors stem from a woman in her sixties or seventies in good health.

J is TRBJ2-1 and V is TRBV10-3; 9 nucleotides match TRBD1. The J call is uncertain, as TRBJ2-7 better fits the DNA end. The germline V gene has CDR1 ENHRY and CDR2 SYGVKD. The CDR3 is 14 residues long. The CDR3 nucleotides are TGTGCCATCAGTAAATCCGGACAGGGGCATTGGCAGTACTTC. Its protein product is CAISKSGQGHWQYF.

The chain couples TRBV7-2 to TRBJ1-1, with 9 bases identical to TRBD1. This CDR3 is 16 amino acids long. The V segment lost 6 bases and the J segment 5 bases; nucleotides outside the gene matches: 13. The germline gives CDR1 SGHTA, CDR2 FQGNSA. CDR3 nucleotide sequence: TGTGCCAGCAGACATAGGGACAGGGAGGAAGGGACTGAAGCTTTCTTT. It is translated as CASRHRDREEGTEAFF. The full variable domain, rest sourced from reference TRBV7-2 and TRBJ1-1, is GAGVSQSPSNKVTEKGKDVELRCDPISGHTALYWYRQSLGQGLEFLIYFQGNSAPDKSGLPSDRFSAERTGGSVSTLTIQRTQQEDSAVYLCASRHRDREEGTEAFFGQGTRLTVV.

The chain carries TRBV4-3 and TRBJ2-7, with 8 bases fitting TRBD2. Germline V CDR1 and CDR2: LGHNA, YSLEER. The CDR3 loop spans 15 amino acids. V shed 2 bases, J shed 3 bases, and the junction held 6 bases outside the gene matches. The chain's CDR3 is CASSQLAGLSYEQYF. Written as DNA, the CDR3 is TGCGCCAGCAGCCAATTAGCGGGACTCAGCTACGAGCAGTACTTC.

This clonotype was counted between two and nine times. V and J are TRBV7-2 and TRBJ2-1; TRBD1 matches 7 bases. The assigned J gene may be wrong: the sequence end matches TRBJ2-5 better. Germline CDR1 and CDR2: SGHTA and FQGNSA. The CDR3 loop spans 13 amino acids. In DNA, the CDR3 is TGTGCCAGCAGGACGACAGGGACGGAGACCCAGTACTTC. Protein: CASRTTGTETQYF.

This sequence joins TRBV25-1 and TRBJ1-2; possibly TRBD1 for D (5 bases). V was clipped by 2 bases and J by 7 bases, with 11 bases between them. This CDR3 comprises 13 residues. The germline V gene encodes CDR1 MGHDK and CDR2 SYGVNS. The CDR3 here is CASSEQGAFGYTF. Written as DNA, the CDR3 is TGTGCCAGCAGTGAACAGGGAGCGTTTGGCTACACCTTC.

The CDR3 is CSARARGTDIEAFF. As DNA, the CDR3 is TGCAGTGCTAGAGCTCGCGGGACAGACATCGAAGCTTTCTTT. The J gene is TRBJ1-1, the V gene TRBV20-1, with 7 bases that match TRBD1. This CDR3 is built from 14 residues. The germline gives CDR1 DFQATT, CDR2 SNEGSKA (reference sequence). Losses at the gene ends were 1 base for V and 8 bases for J; bases not matched to a gene: 10.

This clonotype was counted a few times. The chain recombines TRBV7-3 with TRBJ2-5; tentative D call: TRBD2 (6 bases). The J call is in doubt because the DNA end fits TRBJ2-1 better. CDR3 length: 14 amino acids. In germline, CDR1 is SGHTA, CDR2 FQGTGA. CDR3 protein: CASSLTGGANEQFF. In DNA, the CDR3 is TGTGCCAGCAGCTTAACCGGGGGAGCAAATGAGCAGTTCTTC.

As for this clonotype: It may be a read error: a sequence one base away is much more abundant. The CDR3: CSVEAGVEAQYF. As DNA, the CDR3 is TGCAGCGTTGAGGCGGGCGTAGAGGCCCAGTACTTC. The J gene is TRBJ2-1, the V gene TRBV29-1; perhaps TRBD2 as D (5 bases). The J call may be in error: the DNA end matches TRBJ2-5 better. The CDR3 contains 12 residues. Germline loops: CDR1 SQVTM, CDR2 ANQGSEA.

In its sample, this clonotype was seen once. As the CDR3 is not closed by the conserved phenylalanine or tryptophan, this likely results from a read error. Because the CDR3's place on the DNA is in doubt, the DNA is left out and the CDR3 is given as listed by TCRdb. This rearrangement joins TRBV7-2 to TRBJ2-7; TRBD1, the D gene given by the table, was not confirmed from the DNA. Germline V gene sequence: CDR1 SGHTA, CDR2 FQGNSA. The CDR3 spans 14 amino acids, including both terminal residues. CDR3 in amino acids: CASSFRDKAYEEYL.

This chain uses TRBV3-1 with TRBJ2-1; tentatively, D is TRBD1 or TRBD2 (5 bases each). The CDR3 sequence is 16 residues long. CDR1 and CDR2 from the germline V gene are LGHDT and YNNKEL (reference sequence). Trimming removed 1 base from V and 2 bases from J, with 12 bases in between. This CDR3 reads CASSQGWDAAYNEQFF. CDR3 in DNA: TGTGCCAGCAGCCAAGGGTGGGACGCCGCCTACAATGAGCAGTTCTTC.

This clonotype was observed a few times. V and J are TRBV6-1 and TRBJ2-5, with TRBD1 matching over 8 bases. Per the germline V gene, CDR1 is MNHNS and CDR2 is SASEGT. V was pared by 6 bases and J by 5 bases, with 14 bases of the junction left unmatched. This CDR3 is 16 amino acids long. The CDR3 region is CASSDRTGPTVETQYF. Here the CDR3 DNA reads TGTGCCAGCAGCGACAGGACAGGGCCCACGGTGGAGACCCAGTACTTC.

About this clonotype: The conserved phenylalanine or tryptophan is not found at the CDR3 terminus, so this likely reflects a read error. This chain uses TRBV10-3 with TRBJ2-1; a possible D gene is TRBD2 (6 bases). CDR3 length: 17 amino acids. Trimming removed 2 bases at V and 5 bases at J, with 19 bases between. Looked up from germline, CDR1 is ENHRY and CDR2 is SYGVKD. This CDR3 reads CAISEPGGGDRDNEQFL. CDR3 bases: TGTGCCATCAGTGAGCCCGGGGGTGGCGACAGAGACAATGAGCAGTTCTTA.

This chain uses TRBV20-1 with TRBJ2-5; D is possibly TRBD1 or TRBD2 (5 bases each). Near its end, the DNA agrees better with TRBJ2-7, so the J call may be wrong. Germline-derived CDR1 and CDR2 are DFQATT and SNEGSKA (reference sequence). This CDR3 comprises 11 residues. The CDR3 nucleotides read TGCAGTGCTACAGGGACCGGCGAGCAGTACTTC. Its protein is CSATGTGEQYF.

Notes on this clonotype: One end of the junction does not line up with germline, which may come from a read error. Here the CDR3 DNA reads TGTGCCAACAGCCCCGGCACGGGGGCCTATGGCTACACCTTC. Protein sequence: CANSPGTGAYGYTF. The rearrangement joins TRBV7-9 to TRBJ1-2, with D possibly being TRBD1 (6 bases). Germline V CDR1 and CDR2: SEHNR, FQNEAQ (reference sequence). The CDR3 length is 14 residues. The whole variable domain, remainder taken from reference TRBV7-9 and TRBJ1-2, is DTGVSQNPRHKITKRGQNVTFRCDPISEHNRLYWYRQTLGQGPEFLTYFQNEAQLEKSRLLSDRFSAERPKGSFSTLEIQRTEQGDSAMYLCANSPGTGAYGYTFGSGTRLTVV.

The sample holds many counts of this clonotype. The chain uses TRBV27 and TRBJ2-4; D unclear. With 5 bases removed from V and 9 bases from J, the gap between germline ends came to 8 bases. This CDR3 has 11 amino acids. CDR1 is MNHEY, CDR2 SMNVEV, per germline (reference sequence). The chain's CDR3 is CASSTFGIQYF. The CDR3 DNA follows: TGTGCCAGCAGTACCTTCGGCATTCAGTACTTC.

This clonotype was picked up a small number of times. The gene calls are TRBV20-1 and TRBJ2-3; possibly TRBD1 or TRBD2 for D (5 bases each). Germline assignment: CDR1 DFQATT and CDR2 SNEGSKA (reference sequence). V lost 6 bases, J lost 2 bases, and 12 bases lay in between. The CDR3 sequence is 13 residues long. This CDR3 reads CSAPEGPTDTQYF. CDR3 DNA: TGCAGTGCCCCTGAGGGGCCCACAGATACGCAGTATTTT.

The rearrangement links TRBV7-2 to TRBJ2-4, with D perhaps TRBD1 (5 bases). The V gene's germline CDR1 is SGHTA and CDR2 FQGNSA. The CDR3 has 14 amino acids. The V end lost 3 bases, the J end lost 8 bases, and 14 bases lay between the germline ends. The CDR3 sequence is CASSLTVKQDIQYF. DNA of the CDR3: TGTGCCAGCAGCTTGACAGTAAAGCAAGACATTCAGTACTTC.

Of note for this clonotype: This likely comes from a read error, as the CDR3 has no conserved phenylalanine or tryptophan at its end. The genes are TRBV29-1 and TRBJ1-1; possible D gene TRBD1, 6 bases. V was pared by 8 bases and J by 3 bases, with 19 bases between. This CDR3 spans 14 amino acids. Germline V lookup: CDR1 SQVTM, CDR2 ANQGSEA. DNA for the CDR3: TGCAGCTCGGGAGGGGGGTTCGGGGACACTGAAGCTTTCCTT. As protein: CSSGGGFGDTEAFL.

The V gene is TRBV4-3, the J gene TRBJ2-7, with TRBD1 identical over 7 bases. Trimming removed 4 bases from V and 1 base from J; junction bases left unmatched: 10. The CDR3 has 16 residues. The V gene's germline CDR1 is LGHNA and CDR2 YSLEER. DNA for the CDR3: TGCGCCAGCAGCCGCCTCCTCGGACAGGTATCCTACGAGCAGTACTTC. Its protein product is CASSRLLGQVSYEQYF.

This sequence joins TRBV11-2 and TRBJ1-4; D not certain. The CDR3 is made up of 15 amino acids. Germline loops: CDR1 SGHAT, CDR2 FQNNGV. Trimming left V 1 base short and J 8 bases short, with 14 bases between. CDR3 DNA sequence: TGTGCCAGCAGCTTAGGGTATTCGGCCAGGGAAAAACTGTTTTTT. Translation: CASSLGYSAREKLFF. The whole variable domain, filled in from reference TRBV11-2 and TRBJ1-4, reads EAGVAQSPRYKIIEKRQSVAFWCNPISGHATLYWYQQILGQGPKLLIQFQNNGVVDDSQLPKDRFSAERLKGVDSTLKIQPAKLEDSAVYLCASSLGYSAREKLFFGSGTQLSVL.

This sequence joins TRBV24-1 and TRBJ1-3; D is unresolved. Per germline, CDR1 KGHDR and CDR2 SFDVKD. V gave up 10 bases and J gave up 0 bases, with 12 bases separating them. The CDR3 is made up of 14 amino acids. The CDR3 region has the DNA TGTGCCACGGCCTTAAGAAACTCTGGAAACACCATATATTTT. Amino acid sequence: CATALRNSGNTIYF.

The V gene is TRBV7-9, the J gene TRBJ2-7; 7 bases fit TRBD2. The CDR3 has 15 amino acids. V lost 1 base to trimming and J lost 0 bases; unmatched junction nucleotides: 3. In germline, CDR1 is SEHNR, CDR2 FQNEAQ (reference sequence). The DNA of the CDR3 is TGTGCCAGCAGCTTAGAAGCGGGAATCTCCTACGAGCAGTACTTC. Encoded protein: CASSLEAGISYEQYF.

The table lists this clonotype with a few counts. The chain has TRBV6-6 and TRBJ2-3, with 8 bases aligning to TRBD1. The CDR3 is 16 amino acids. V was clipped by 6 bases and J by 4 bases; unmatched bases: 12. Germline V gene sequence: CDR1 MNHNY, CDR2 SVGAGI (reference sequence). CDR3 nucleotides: TGTGCCAGCAGCCCCGGGGACAGGTTCGCCGCAGATACGCAGTATTTT. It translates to CASSPGDRFAADTQYF.

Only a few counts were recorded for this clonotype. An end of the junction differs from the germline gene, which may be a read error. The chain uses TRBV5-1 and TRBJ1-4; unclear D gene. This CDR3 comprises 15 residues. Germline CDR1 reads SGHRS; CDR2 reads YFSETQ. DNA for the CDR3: TGCGCCAGCAGCTTGGCTAGGCAGATTAATGGAAAACTGTTTTTT. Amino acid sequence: CASSLARQINGKLFF.

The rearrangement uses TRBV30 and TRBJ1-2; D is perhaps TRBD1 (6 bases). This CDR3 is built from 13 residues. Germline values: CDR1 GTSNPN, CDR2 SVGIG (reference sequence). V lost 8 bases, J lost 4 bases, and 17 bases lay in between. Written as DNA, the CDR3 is TGTGCCCAGAGAGGGGGTCACACCTATGGCTACACCTTC. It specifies CAQRGGHTYGYTF.

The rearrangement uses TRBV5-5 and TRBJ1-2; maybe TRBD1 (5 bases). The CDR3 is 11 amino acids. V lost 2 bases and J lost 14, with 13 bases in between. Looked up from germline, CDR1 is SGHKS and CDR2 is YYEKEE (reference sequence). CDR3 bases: TGTGCCAGCAGCTTCGGTGAGGGGCAAACCTTC. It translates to CASSFGEGQTF.

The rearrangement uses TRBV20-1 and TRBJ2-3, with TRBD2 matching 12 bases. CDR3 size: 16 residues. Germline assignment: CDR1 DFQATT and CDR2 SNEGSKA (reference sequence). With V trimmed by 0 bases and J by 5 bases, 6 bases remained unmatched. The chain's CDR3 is CSARDPLAGGLDTQYF. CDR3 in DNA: TGCAGTGCTAGAGACCCTCTAGCGGGGGGGCTAGATACGCAGTATTTT.

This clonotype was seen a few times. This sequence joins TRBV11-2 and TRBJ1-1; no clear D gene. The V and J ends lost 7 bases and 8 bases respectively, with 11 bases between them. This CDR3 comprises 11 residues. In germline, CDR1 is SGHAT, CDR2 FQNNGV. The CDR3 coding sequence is TGTGCCAGCACCCCCGGACGGGAAGCTTTCTTT. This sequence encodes CASTPGREAFF.

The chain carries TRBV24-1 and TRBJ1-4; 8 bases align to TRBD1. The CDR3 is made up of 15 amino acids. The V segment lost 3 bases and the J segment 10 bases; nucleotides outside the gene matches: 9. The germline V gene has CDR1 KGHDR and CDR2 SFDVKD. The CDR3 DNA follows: TGTGCCACCAGTGATACTACAGGGGGAACAGGAAAACTGTTTTTT. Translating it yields CATSDTTGGTGKLFF.

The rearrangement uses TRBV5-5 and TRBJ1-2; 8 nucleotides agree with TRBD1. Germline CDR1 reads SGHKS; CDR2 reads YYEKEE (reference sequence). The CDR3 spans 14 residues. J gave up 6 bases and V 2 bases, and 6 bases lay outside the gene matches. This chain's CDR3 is CASSFLQGENGYTF. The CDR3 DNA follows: TGTGCCAGCAGCTTCTTACAGGGGGAGAATGGCTACACCTTC.

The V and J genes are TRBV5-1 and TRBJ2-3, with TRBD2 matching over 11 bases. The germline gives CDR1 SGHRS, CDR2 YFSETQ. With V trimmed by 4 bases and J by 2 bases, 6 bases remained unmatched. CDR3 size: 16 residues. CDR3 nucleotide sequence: TGCGCCAGCAGCGGAGGGACTAGCGGATACACAGATACGCAGTATTTT. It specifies CASSGGTSGYTDTQYF. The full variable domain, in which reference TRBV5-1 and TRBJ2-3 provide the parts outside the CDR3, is KAGVTQTPRYLIKTRGQQVTLSCSPISGHRSVSWYQQTPGQGLQFLFEYFSETQRNKGNFPGRFSGRQFSNSRSEMNVSTLELGDSALYLCASSGGTSGYTDTQYFGPGTRLTVL.

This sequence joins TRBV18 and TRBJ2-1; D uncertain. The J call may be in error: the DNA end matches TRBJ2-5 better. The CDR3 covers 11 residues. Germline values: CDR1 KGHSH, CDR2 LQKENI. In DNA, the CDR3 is TGTGCCAGCCGAATCGGAGAGACCCAGTACTTC. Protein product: CASRIGETQYF.